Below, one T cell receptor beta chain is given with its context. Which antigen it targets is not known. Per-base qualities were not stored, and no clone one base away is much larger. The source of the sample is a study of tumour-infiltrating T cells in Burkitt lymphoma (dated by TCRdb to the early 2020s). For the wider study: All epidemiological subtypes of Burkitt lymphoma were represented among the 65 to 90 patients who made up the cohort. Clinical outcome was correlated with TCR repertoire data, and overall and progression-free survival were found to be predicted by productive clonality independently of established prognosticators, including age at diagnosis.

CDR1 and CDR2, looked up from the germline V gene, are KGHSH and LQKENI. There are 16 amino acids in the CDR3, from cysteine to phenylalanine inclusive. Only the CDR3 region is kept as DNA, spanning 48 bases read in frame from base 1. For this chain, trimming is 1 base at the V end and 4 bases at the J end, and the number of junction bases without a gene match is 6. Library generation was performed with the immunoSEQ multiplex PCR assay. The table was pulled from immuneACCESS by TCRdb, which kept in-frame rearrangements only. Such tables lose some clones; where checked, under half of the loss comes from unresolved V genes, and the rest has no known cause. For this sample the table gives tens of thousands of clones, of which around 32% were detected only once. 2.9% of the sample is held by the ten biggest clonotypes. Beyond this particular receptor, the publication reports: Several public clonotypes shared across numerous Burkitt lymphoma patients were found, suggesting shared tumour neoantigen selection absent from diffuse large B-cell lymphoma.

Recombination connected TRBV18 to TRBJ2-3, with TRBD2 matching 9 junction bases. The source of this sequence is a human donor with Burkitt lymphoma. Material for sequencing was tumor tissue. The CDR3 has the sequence CASSPQAGGLSDTQYF. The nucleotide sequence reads TGTGCCAGCTCACCACAAGCGGGGGGCCTCTCAGATACGCAGTATTTT.